The following is a T cell receptor (beta chain) sequence with its context. Its antigen is unidentified. Per the germline V gene, CDR1 is SGHVS and CDR2 is FNYEAQ. Trimming at V came to 2 bases and at J to 0 bases, leaving 12 bases not matched to a gene. The CDR3 has 19 amino acids. This sample stems from a study of shared clonotypes between healthy human individuals. Study-wide results and limits: The rarefaction results pointed to incomplete sorted-subset sequencing despite large depth. Clonotype sharing among donors was expected to depend on sequencing depth.

Clones were sequenced by immunoSEQ multiplex PCR, and TCRdb holds only the in-frame ones, with some missing. The table lists 2 million to 2.5 million clones, roughly 94% of them singletons. The chain uses TRBV7-6 and TRBJ1-1; TRBD1 agrees at 10 bases. This sequence was found in a man between 18 and 35 years old in good health. Sequences were obtained from naive CD4+ T cells sorted from blood. The subset is: CD45RA+ positively selected. For the CDR3, the DNA is TGTGCCAGCAGCTTAAAAATCCGGGACAGGGGTTCTCTGAACACTGAAGCTTTCTTT. It specifies CASSLKIRDRGSLNTEAFF.